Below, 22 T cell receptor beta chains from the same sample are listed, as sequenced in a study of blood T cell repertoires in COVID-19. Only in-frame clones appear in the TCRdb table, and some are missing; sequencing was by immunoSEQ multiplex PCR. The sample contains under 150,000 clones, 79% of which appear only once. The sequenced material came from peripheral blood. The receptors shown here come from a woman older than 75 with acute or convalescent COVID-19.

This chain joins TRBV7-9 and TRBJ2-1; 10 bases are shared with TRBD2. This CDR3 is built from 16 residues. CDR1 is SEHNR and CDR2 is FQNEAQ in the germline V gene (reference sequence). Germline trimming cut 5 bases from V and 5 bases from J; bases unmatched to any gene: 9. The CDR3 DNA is TGTGCCAGCAGCATAATTAGCGGGAGGTCCCACAATGAGCAGTTCTTC. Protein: CASSIISGRSHNEQFF.

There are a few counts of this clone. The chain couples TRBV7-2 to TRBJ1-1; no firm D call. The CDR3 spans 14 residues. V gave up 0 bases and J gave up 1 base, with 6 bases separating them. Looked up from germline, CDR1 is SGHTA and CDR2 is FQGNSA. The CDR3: CASSLAGENTEAFF. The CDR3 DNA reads TGTGCCAGCAGCTTAGCTGGAGAGAACACTGAAGCTTTCTTT.

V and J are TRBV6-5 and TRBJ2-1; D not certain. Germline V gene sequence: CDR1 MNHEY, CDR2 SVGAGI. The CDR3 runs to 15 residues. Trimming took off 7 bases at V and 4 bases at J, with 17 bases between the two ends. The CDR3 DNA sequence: TGTGCCAGCACCGACTCCCTTCGGCCTTACAATGAGCAGTTCTTC. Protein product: CASTDSLRPYNEQFF.

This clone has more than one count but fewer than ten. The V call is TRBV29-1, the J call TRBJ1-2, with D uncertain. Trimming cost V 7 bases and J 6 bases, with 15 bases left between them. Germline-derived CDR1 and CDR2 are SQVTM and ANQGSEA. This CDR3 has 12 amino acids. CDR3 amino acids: CSAAGSGHGYTF. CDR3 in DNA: TGCAGCGCCGCCGGTTCTGGGCATGGCTACACCTTC.

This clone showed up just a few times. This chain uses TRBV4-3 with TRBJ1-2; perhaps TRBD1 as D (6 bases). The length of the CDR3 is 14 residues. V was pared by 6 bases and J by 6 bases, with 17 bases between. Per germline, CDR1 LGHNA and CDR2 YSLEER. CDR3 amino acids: CASSLTGTSDGYTF. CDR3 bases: TGCGCCAGCAGTCTAACCGGGACATCAGATGGCTACACCTTC.

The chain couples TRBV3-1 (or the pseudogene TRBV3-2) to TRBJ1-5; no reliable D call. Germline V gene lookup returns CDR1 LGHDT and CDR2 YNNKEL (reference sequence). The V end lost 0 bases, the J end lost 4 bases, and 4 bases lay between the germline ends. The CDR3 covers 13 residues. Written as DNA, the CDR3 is TGTGCCAGCAGCCAAGATTCGAATCAGCCCCAGCATTTT. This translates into CASSQDSNQPQHF.

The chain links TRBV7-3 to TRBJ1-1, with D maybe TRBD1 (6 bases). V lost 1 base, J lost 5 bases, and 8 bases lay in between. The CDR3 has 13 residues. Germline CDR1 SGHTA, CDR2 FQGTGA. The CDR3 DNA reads TGTGCCAGCAGCTTAAACAGGGATACTGAAGCTTTCTTT. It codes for CASSLNRDTEAFF.

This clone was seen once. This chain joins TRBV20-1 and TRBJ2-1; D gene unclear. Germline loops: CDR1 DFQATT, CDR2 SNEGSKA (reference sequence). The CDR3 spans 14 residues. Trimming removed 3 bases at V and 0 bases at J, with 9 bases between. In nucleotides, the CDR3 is TGCAGTGCTAGTAAACGCGACTCCTACAATGAGCAGTTCTTC. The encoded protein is CSASKRDSYNEQFF.

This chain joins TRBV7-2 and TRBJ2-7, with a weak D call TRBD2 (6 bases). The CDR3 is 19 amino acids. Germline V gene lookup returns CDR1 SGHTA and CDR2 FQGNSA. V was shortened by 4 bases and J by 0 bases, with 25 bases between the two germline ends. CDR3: CASSSSGTSNWRASYEQYF. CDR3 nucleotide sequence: TGTGCCAGCAGCTCGTCCGGGACTTCCAACTGGCGGGCCTCCTACGAGCAGTACTTC.

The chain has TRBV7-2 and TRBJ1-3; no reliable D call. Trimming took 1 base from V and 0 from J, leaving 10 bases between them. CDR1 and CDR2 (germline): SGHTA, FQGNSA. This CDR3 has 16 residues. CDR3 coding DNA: TGTGCCAGCAGCTTAGTCAGATTAAGCTCTGGAAACACCATATATTTT. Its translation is CASSLVRLSSGNTIYF. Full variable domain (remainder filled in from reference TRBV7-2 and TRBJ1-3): GAGVSQSPSNKVTEKGKDVELRCDPISGHTALYWYRQSLGQGLEFLIYFQGNSAPDKSGLPSDRFSAERTGGSVSTLTIQRTQQEDSAVYLCASSLVRLSSGNTIYFGEGSWLTVV.

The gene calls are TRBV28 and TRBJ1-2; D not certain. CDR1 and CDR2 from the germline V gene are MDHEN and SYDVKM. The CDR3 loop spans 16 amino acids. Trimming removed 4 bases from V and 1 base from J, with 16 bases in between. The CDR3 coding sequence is TGTGCCAGCAGTTCCCGAGCTAATCGCTTTAACTATGGCTACACCTTC. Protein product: CASSSRANRFNYGYTF.

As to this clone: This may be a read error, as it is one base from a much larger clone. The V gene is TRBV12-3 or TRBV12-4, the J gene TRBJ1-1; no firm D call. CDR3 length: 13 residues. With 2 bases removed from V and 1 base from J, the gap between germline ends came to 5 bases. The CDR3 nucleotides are TGTGCCAGCAGTTTAAACAGGAACACTGAAGCTTTCTTT. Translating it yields CASSLNRNTEAFF.

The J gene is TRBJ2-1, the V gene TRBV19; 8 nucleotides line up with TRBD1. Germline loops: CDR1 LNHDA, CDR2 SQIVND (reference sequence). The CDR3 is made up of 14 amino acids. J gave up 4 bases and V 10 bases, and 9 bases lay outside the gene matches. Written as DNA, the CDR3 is TGTGCCACCCGTACCGGGACAGGTTACAATGAGCAGTTCTTC. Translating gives CATRTGTGYNEQFF.

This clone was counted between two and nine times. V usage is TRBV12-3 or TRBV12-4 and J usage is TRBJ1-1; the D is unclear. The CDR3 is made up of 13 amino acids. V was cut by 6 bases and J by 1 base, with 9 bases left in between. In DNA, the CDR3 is TGTGCCAGCAGCTTTCGTCGGAACACTGAAGCTTTCTTT. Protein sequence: CASSFRRNTEAFF.

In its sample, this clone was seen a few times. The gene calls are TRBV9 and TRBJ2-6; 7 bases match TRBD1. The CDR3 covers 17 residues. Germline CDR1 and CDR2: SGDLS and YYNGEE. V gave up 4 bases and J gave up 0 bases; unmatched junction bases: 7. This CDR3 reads CASSTLGQSSGANVLTF. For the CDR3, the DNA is TGTGCCAGCAGCACGTTGGGACAGAGCTCTGGGGCCAACGTCCTGACTTTC.

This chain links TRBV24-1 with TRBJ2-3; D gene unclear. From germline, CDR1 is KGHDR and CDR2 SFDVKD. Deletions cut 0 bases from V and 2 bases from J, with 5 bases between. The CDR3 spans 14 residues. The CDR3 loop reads CATSDLENTDTQYF. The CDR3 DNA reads TGTGCCACCAGTGATTTGGAGAACACAGATACGCAGTATTTT.

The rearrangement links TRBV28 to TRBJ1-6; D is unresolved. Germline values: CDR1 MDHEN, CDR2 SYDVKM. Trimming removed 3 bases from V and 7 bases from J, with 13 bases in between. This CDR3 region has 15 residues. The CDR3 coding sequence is TGTGCCAGCAGTTTGTCAGGTGCGAAAAATTCACCCCTCCACTTT. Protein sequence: CASSLSGAKNSPLHF.

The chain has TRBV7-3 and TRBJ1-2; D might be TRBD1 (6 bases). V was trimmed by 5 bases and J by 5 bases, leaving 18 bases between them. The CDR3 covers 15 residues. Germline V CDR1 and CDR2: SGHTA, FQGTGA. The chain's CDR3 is CASSPGGGEGYGYTF. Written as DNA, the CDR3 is TGTGCCAGCAGCCCCGGGGGCGGGGAGGGGTATGGCTACACCTTC.

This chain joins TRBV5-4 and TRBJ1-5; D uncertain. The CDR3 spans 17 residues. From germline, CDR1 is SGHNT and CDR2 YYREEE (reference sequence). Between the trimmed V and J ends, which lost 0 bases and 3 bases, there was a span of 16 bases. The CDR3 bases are TGTGCCAGCAGCTTGGCTTCCGCCCGCAGGCACAATCAGCCCCAGCATTTT. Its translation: CASSLASARRHNQPQHF. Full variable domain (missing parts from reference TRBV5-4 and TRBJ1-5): ETGVTQSPTHLIKTRGQQVTLRCSSQSGHNTVSWYQQALGQGPQFIFQYYREEENGRGNFPPRFSGLQFPNYSSELNVNALELDDSALYLCASSLASARRHNQPQHFGDGTRLSIL.

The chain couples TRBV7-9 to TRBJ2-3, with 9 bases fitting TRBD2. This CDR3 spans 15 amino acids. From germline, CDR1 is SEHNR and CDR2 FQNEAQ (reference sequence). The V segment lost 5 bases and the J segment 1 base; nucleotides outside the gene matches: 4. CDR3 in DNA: TGTGCCAGCAGCACGGGACTAGCCGGCACAGATACGCAGTATTTT. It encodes CASSTGLAGTDTQYF.

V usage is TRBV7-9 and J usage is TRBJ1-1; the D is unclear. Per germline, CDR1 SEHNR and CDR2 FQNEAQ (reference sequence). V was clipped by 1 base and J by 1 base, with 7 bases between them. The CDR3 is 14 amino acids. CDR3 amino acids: CASSLEGGNTEAFF. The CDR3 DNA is TGTGCCAGCAGCTTAGAGGGAGGGAACACTGAAGCTTTCTTT.

The CDR3 DNA follows: TGTGCCAGCGGTCCTGGGACAGTTGGAAACACCATATATTTT. Residues: CASGPGTVGNTIYF. The chain recombines TRBV6-6 with TRBJ1-3, with 7 positions matching TRBD1. The V segment lost 8 bases and the J segment 3 bases; nucleotides outside the gene matches: 7. The CDR3 is 14 amino acids. In germline, CDR1 is MNHNY, CDR2 SVGAGI (reference sequence).